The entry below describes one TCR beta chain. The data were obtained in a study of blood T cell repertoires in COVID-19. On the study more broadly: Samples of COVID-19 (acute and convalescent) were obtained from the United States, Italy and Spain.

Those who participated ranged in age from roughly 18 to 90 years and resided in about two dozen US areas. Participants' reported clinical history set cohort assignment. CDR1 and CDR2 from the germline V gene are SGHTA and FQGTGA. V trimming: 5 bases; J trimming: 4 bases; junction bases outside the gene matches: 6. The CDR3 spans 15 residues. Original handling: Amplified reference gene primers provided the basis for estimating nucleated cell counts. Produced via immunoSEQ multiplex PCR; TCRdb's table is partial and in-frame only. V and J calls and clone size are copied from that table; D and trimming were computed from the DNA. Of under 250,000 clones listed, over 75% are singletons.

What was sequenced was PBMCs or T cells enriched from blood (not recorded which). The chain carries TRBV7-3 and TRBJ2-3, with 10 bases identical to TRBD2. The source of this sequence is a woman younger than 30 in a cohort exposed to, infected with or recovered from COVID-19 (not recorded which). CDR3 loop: CASSPSGGRSDTQYF. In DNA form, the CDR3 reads TGTGCCAGCAGCCCTAGCGGGGGCAGGTCAGATACGCAGTATTTT.